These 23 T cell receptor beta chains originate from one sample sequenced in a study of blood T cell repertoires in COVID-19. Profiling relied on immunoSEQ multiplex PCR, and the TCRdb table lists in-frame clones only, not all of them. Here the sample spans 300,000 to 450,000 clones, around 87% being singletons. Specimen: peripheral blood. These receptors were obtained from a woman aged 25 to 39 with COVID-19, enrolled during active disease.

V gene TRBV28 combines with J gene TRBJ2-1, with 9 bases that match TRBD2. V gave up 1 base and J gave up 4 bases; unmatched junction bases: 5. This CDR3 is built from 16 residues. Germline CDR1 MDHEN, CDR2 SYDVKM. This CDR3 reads CASSLFSSGNYNEQFF. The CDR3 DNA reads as TGTGCCAGCAGTTTATTTTCTAGCGGGAATTACAATGAGCAGTTCTTC. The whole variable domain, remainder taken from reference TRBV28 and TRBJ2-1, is DVKVTQSSRYLVKRTGEKVFLECVQDMDHENMFWYRQDPGLGLRLIYFSYDVKMKEKGDIPEGYSVSREKKERFSLILESASTNQTSMYLCASSLFSSGNYNEQFFGPGTRLTVL.

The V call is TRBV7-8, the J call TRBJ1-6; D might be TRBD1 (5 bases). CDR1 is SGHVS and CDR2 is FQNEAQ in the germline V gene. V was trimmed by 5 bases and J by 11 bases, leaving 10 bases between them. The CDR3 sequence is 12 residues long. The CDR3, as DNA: TGTGCCAGCAGCCCAGGGCCCCCACCCCTCCACTTT. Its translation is CASSPGPPPLHF.

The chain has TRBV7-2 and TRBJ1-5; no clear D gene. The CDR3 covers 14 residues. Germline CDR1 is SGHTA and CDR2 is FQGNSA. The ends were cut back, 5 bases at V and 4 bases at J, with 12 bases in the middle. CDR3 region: CASSGGSLNQPQHF. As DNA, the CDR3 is TGTGCCAGCAGCGGAGGGTCATTGAATCAGCCCCAGCATTTT.

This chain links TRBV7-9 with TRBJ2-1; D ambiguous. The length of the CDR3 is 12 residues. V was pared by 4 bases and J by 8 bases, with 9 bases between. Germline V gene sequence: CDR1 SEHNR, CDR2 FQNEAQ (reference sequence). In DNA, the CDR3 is TGTGCCAGCAGCTCCGGGTGGGATGAGCAGTTCTTC. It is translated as CASSSGWDEQFF.

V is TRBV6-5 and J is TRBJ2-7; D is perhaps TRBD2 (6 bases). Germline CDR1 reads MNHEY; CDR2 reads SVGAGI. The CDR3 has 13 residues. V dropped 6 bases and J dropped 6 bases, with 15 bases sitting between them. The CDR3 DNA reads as TGTGCCAGCAGCCCCTCCCGGAGGGCCGAGCAGTACTTC. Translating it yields CASSPSRRAEQYF.

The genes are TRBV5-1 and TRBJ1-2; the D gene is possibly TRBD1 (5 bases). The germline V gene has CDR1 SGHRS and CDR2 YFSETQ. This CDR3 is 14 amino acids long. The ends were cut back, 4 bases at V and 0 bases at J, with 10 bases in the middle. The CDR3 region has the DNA TGCGCCAGCAGCCCCGAAGGGGCTAACTATGGCTACACCTTC. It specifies CASSPEGANYGYTF.

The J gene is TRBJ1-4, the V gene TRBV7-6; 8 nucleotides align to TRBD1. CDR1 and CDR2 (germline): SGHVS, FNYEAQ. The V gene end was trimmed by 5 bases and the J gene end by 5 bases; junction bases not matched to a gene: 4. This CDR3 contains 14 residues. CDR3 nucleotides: TGTGCCAGCAGCCCGTGGGACAGGAATGAAAAACTGTTTTTT. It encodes CASSPWDRNEKLFF. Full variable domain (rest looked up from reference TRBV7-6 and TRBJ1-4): GAGVSQSPRYKVTKRGQDVALRCDPISGHVSLYWYRQALGQGPEFLTYFNYEAQQDKSGLPNDRFSAERPEGSISTLTIQRTEQRDSAMYRCASSPWDRNEKLFFGSGTQLSVL.

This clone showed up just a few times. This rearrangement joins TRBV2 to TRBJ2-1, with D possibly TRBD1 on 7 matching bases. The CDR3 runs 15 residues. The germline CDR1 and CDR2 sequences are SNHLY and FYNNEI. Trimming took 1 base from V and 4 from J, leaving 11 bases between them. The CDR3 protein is CASSEDRGLYNEQFF. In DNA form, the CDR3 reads TGTGCCAGCAGTGAAGACAGGGGACTGTACAATGAGCAGTTCTTC.

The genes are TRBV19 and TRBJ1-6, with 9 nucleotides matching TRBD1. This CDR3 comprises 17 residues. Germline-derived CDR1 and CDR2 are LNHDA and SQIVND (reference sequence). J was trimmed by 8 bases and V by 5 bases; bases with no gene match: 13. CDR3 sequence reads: CASSPGTGRARDSPLHF. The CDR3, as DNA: TGTGCCAGTAGTCCCGGGACAGGGAGGGCCAGAGATTCACCCCTCCACTTT.

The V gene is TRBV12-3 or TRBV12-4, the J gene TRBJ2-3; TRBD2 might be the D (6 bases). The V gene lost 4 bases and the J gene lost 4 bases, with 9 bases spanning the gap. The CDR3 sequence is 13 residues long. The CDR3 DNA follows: TGTGCCAGCAGTTCCGGGGGAGCAGATACGCAGTATTTT. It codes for CASSSGGADTQYF.

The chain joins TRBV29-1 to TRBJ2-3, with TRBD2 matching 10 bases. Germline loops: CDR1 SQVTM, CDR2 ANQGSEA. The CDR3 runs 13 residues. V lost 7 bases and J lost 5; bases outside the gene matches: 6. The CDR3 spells CSARAGGGDTQYF. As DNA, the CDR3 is TGCAGCGCGAGAGCGGGAGGGGGAGATACGCAGTATTTT.

As DNA, the CDR3 is TGCAGCGTTGAAGCGGACAGCGGGATGGGCTATGGCTACACCTTC. This sequence encodes CSVEADSGMGYGYTF. V and J are TRBV29-1 and TRBJ1-2; TRBD1 is a possible D gene (6 bases). With 1 base removed from V and 4 bases from J, the gap between germline ends came to 16 bases. This CDR3 is built from 15 residues. Germline CDR1 is SQVTM and CDR2 is ANQGSEA.

CDR3 sequence: CASSLGQGAPGELFF. The CDR3 nucleotides read TGTGCCAGCAGCCTTGGACAGGGGGCCCCCGGGGAGCTGTTTTTT. The chain couples TRBV9 to TRBJ2-2, with 11 bases that match TRBD1. From germline, CDR1 is SGDLS and CDR2 YYNGEE. The CDR3 consists of 15 residues. With 4 bases clipped from V and 6 bases from J, the junction kept 5 bases outside the gene matches. The entire variable domain, with the rest obtained from reference TRBV9 and TRBJ2-2, is as follows: DSGVTQTPKHLITATGQRVTLRCSPRSGDLSVYWYQQSLDQGLQFLIQYYNGEERAKGNILERFSAQQFPDLHSELNLSSLELGDSALYFCASSLGQGAPGELFFGEGSRLTVL.

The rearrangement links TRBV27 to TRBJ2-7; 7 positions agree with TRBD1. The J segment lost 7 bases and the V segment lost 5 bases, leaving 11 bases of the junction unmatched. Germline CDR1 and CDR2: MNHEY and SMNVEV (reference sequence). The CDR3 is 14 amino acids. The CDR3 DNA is TGTGCCAGCAGTAGATCAAATCCCAGGGGGGAGCAGTACTTC. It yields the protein CASSRSNPRGEQYF.

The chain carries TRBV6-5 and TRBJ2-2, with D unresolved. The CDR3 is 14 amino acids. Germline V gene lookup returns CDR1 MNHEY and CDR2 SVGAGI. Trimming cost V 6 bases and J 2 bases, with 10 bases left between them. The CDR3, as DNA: TGTGCCAGCAGCCCAAGAGGCAACACCGGGGAGCTGTTTTTT. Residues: CASSPRGNTGELFF.

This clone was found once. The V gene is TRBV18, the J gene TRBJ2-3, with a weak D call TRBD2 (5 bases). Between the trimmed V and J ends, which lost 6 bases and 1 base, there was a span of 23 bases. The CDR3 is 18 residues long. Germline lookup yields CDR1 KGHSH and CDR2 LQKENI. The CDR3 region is CASSPLSLAIAGTDTQYF. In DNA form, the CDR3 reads TGTGCCAGCTCCCCTCTGAGCCTAGCAATAGCTGGCACAGATACGCAGTATTTT. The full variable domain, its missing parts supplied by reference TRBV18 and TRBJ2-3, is NAGVMQNPRHLVRRRGQEARLRCSPMKGHSHVYWYRQLPEEGLKFMVYLQKENIIDESGMPKERFSAEFPKEGPSILRIQQVVRGDSAAYFCASSPLSLAIAGTDTQYFGPGTRLTVL.

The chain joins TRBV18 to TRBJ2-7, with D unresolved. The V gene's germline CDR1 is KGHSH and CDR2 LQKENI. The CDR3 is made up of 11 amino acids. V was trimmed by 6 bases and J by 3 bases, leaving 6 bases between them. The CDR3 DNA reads TGTGCCAGCTCCTACGGCTACGAGCAGTACTTC. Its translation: CASSYGYEQYF.

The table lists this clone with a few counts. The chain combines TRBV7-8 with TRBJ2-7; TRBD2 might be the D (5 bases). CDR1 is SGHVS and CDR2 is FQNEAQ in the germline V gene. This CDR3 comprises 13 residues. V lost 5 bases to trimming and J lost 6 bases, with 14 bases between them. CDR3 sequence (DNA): TGTGCCAGCAGCCCCGGTGCAGGAGGCGAGCAGTACTTC. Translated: CASSPGAGGEQYF. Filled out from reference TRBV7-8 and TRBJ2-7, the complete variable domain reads GAGVSQSPRYKVAKRGQDVALRCDPISGHVSLFWYQQALGQGPEFLTYFQNEAQLDKSGLPSDRFFAERPEGSVSTLKIQRTQQEDSAVYLCASSPGAGGEQYFGPGTRLTVT.

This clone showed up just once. CDR3 sequence: CASSRDMPDRGNTGELFF. The CDR3 DNA sequence: TGCGCCAGCAGCCGGGATATGCCGGACAGGGGGAACACCGGGGAGCTGTTTTTT. The chain carries TRBV5-1 and TRBJ2-2; 9 nucleotides match TRBD1. Germline V lookup: CDR1 SGHRS, CDR2 YFSETQ. The J segment lost 1 base and the V segment lost 4 bases, leaving 11 bases of the junction unmatched. There are 18 residues in the CDR3.

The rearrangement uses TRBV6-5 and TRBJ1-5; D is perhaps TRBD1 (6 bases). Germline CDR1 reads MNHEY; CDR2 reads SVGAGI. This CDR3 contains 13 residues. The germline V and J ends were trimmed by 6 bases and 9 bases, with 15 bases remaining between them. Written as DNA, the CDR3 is TGTGCCAGCAGCCGGGGGGGGGCGTCGCCCCAGCATTTT. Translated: CASSRGGASPQHF.

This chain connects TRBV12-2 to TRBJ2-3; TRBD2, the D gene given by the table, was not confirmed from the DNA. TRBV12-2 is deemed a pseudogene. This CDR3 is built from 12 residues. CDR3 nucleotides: TGTGCAAGTAGGCGGGAGGGCTATACGCAGTATTTT. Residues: CASRREGYTQYF.

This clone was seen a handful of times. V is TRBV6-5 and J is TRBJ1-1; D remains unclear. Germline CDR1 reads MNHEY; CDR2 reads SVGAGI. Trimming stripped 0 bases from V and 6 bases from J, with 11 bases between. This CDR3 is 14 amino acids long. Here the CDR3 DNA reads TGTGCCAGCAGTTACTCGAGGGATTGGGCTGAAGCTTTCTTT. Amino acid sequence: CASSYSRDWAEAFF.

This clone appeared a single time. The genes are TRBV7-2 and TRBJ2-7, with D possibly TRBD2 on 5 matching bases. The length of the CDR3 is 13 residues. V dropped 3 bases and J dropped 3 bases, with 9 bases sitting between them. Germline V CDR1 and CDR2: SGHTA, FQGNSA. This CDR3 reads CASSFFGGYEQYF. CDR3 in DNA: TGTGCCAGCAGCTTTTTCGGAGGCTACGAGCAGTACTTC.